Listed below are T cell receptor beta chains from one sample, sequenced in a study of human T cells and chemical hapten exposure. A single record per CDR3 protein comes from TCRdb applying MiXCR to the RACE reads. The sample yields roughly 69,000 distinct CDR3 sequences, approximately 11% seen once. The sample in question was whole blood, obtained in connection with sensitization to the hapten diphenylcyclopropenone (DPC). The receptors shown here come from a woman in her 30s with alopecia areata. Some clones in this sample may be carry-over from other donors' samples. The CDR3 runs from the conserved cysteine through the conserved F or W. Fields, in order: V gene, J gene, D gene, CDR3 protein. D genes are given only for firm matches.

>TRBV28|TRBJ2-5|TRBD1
CASSLPTGDQETQYF
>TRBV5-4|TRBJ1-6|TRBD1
CASSFDRGPSPLHF
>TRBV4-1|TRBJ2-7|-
CASSQDLRVNYEQYF
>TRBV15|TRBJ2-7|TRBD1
CAAFLQGAEYEQYF
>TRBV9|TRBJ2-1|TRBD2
CASSKLAGVYNEQFF
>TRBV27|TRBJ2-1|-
CASSLSGWGGYNEQFF
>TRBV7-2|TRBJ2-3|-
CASSLWSELSGTQYF
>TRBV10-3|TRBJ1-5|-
CAISAQQGPDGAQHF
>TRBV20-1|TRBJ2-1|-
CSARPTSAIDEQFF
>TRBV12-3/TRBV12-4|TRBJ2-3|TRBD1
CASSLIRTGGPDTQYF
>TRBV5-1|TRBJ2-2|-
CASSLDPSNTGELFF
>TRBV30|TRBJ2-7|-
CAWSVSGSSYEQYF
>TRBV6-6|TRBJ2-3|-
CASSYVGRTTDTQYF
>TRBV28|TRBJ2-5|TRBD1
CASTSRQGRYQETQYF
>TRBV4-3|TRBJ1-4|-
CASSQESTSEKLFF
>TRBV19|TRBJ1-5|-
CASSPTGKEQPQHF
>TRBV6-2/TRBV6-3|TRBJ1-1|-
CASSSGQFEAFF
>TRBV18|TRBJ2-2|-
CASSLDPPGELFF
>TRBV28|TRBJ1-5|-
CASSLTSNQPQHF
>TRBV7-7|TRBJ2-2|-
CASSLGLGSRTGELFF
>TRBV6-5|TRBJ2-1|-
CASSYGGAAYNEQFF
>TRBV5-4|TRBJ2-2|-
CASSLKVGVTGELFF
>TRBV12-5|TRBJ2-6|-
CASGFTGSAGANVLTF
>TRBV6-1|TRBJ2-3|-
CASSERAIWADTQYF
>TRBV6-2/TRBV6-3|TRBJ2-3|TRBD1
CASSYHEGGATGGDTQYF
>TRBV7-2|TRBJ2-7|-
CASSSSGQSYEQYF
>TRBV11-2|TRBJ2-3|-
CASSQMWDTQYF
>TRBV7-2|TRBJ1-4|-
CASSWKRGEKLFF
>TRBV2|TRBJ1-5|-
CASSVTGDNQPQHF
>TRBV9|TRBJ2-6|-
CASSVVAAGANVLTF